A selection of T cell receptor beta chains follows, all from one sample in a study of cytomegalovirus exposure and HLA in healthy donors. Clones were sequenced by immunoSEQ multiplex PCR, and TCRdb holds only the in-frame ones, with some missing. Its listing shows about 200,000 clones. Sequencing was carried out using PBMCs. These receptors were obtained from a boy between 5 and 17 years old in good health and CMV-seronegative. Both conserved end residues are part of each CDR3. A D gene is named only where the DNA matches it firmly.

>15|TRBV19|TRBD1|TRBJ1-2
TGTGCCAGTAAAAACCCGGGACAGGGTCACTATGGCTACACCTTC
CASKNPGQGHYGYTF
>15|TRBV15|TRBD2|TRBJ2-7
TGTGCCACCAGCACTCGGACTAGCGTTCCGACCGAGCAGTACTTC
CATSTRTSVPTEQYF
>15|TRBV5-1|TRBD2|TRBJ2-3
TGCGCCAGCAGCTTGGGTGCGGGGGGGCTAGATACGCAGTATTTT
CASSLGAGGLDTQYF
>16|TRBV28|NA|TRBJ1-1
TGTGCCAGCAGCCCGTACTTAGGCGGGTTTTACACTGAAGCTTTCTTT
CASSPYLGGFYTEAFF
>16|TRBV19|NA|TRBJ1-4
TGTGCCAGTAGTATATACTCCGAGGGTGCGGGTGAAAAACTGTTTTTT
CASSIYSEGAGEKLFF
>13|TRBV2|NA|TRBJ1-6
TGTGCCAGCAGTGCCCAGGGTGTGTCACCCCTCCACTTT
CASSAQGVSPLHF
>13|TRBV28|TRBD1|TRBJ1-1
TGTGCCAGCTCAGGGGGCTGGGGGACTGAAGCTTTCTTT
CASSGGWGTEAFF
>16|TRBV5-1|TRBD2|TRBJ2-5
TGCGCCAGCAGCGCGGAGGGACTAGCGGGGGTTGAGACCCAGTACTTC
CASSAEGLAGVETQYF
>13|TRBV4-1|NA|TRBJ1-1
TGCGCCAGCAGCCAAACACCGAACACTGAAGCTTTCTTT
CASSQTPNTEAFF
>16|TRBV7-2|TRBD2|TRBJ2-1
TGTGCCAGCAGCTTATCCCCTCTAGCGGGGGGGGATGAGCAGTTCTTC
CASSLSPLAGGDEQFF
>14|TRBV5-6|TRBD2|TRBJ2-2
TGTGCCAGCGCTCCAGGCGGGGGGATCGGGGAGCTGTTTTTT
CASAPGGGIGELFF
>13|TRBV7-9|TRBD1|TRBJ1-2
TGTGCCAGCAGCTCCGGACAGGGGGATGGCTACACCTTC
CASSSGQGDGYTF
>16|TRBV7-9|TRBD1|TRBJ2-3
TGTGCCAGCAGTTTTGTACCGGGACAGGGCATAGATACGCAGTATTTT
CASSFVPGQGIDTQYF
>17|TRBV4-3|NA|TRBJ2-1
TGCGCCAGCAGCCAAGATTTTTCGGCGGGCTCCTACAATGAGCAGTTCTTC
CASSQDFSAGSYNEQFF
>16|TRBV14|TRBD1|TRBJ2-2
TGTGCCAGCAGCCAATATCCGGGACAGGACACCGGGGAGCTGTTTTTT
CASSQYPGQDTGELFF
>16|TRBV7-2|TRBD1|TRBJ1-4
TGTGCCAGCAGCCCAACCAAGGACAGGTCTAATGAAAAACTGTTTTTT
CASSPTKDRSNEKLFF
>16|TRBV7-2|NA|TRBJ2-7
TGTGCCAGCAGCCCCAATCGACCGGGAGATCCCTACGAGCAGTACTTC
CASSPNRPGDPYEQYF
>15|TRBV9|NA|TRBJ2-1
TGTGCCAGCAGCGTAGAGGGGGGGGCCTACAATGAGCAGTTCTTC
CASSVEGGAYNEQFF
>15|TRBV4-1|TRBD1|TRBJ1-5
TGCGCCAGCAGCAACCCCGCCCAGGGGGGCCAGCCCCAGCATTTT
CASSNPAQGGQPQHF
>11|TRBV25-1|NA|TRBJ2-7
TGCGCCAGCAGTGGAGCCTACGAACAGTACTTC
CASSGAYEQYF
>15|TRBV9|TRBD2|TRBJ2-5
TGTGCCAGCAGCGTGACTAGCGGGGAGGGGAAGACCCAGTACTTC
CASSVTSGEGKTQYF
>17|TRBV10-2|NA|TRBJ1-2
TGCGCCAGCACCCTGGGAGGGTCCCGGGTTTCTAACTATGGCTACACCTTC
CASTLGGSRVSNYGYTF
>13|TRBV27|NA|TRBJ1-3
TGTGCCAGCAGTTTCCGGGTCGGAAACACCATATATTTT
CASSFRVGNTIYF
>15|TRBV18|NA|TRBJ2-2
TGTGCCAGCTCACGTCAGGGACAAAACACCGGGGAGCTGTTTTTT
CASSRQGQNTGELFF
>14|TRBV7-3|NA|TRBJ1-1
TGTGCCAGCAGGAAAGGCGGAGGGAGCACTGAAGCTTTCTTT
CASRKGGGSTEAFF
>16|TRBV27|NA|TRBJ2-5
TGTGCCAGCAGTTCCCTTGTCAGGGGGGTCCGGGAGACCCAGTACTTC
CASSSLVRGVRETQYF
>14|TRBV5-6|NA|TRBJ1-2
TGTGCCAGCAGCTATAACAGGGCCCTCTATGGCTACACCTTC
CASSYNRALYGYTF
>12|TRBV18|NA|TRBJ2-5
TGTGCCAGCTCACCGGCCCAAGAGACCCAGTACTTC
CASSPAQETQYF